The 32 T cell receptor beta chains reported below all come from one sample, sequenced in a study of identical twins. TCRdb called the 5' RACE reads again in MiXCR, with one record for every CDR3 protein. This repertoire shows about 530,000 distinct CDR3 sequences, 20% to 25% found once; its top ten account for approximately 0.52%. The sample was also reused in another study, on yellow fever vaccine responses in identical twins.

Sequenced: CD4+ T cells sorted from blood. The origin of the receptors is a woman aged 18-29 years in good health.

This clonotype has a handful of counts. The chain's CDR3 is CASSQGVSSYNEQFF. The CDR3 coding sequence is TGTGCCAGCAGCCAAGGGGTCAGCTCCTACAATGAGCAGTTCTTC. V usage is TRBV3-1 and J usage is TRBJ2-1; D gene ambiguous. The V end was cut by 1 base, the J end by 0 bases, with 7 bases between. CDR1 and CDR2 from the germline V gene are LGHDT and YNNKEL (reference sequence). This CDR3 is 15 amino acids long.

This chain links TRBV20-1 with TRBJ2-3; maybe TRBD2 (5 bases). Deletions cut 3 bases from V and 2 bases from J, with 6 bases between. CDR1 DFQATT and CDR2 SNEGSKA come from the germline V gene (reference sequence). The CDR3 has 12 amino acids. CDR3 coding DNA: TGCAGTGCTAGGGACTTCACAGATACGCAGTATTTT. It codes for CSARDFTDTQYF.

CDR3 nucleotides: TGTGCCAGCAGCGTAGGGTCAGAGTTGGGGGGATTATTTGGCTACACCTTC. This gives the protein CASSVGSELGGLFGYTF. V gene TRBV9 combines with J gene TRBJ1-2; D perhaps matches TRBD1 (5 bases). This CDR3 is 17 amino acids long. CDR1 SGDLS and CDR2 YYNGEE come from the germline V gene. V gave up 0 bases and J gave up 7 bases, with 22 bases separating them.

Here the CDR3 reads CASSRTSTSYNEQFF. The CDR3 bases are TGTGCCAGCAGCCGAACAAGCACCTCCTACAATGAGCAGTTCTTC. The chain recombines TRBV3-1 with TRBJ2-1; D gene unclear. The CDR3 covers 15 residues. V lost 4 bases, J lost 0 bases, and 10 bases lay in between. Germline V gene data show CDR1 as LGHDT and CDR2 as YNNKEL (reference sequence).

V and J are TRBV4-1 and TRBJ1-1; D is perhaps TRBD1 (6 bases). CDR1 and CDR2 from the germline V gene are MGHRA and YSYEKL. Trimming stripped 1 base from V and 4 bases from J, with 16 bases between. This CDR3 contains 16 residues. CDR3 DNA: TGCGCCAGCAGCCAAGCAGGGTTACAGGGTGCCACTGAAGCTTTCTTT. It encodes CASSQAGLQGATEAFF.

This chain uses TRBV12-3 or TRBV12-4 with TRBJ1-6; D not resolved. V was clipped by 1 base and J by 10 bases, with 14 bases between them. The CDR3 length is 15 residues. The CDR3 nucleotides are TGTGCCAGCAGTTTAGTTGGTGGGTCGAAATCACCCCTCCACTTT. Its protein product is CASSLVGGSKSPLHF.

This rearrangement joins TRBV12-5 to TRBJ2-1; a possible D gene is TRBD2 (5 bases). V was clipped by 7 bases and J by 8 bases, with 21 bases between them. The CDR3 contains 15 residues. Germline CDR1 LGHNT, CDR2 FRNRAP. The CDR3 protein is CASAEGSREFDEQFF. The CDR3 coding sequence is TGTGCTAGTGCCGAGGGTTCCCGTGAGTTCGATGAGCAGTTCTTC.

V gene TRBV7-7 combines with J gene TRBJ2-1; 8 nucleotides line up with TRBD2. The V gene's germline CDR1 is SSHAT and CDR2 FNYEAQ (reference sequence). Germline trimming cut 5 bases from V and 9 bases from J; bases unmatched to any gene: 15. This CDR3 comprises 16 residues. CDR3 nucleotide sequence: TGTGCCAGCAGCCACGGACTAGCCGAGGGTAATTCTGAGCAGTTCTTC. Translation gives CASSHGLAEGNSEQFF.

The gene calls are TRBV11-2 and TRBJ1-4; D is ambiguous. Germline CDR1 SGHAT, CDR2 FQNNGV. Trimming removed 1 base at V and 7 bases at J, with 10 bases between. This CDR3 region has 14 residues. CDR3 sequence reads: CASSLGQWGEKLFF. The CDR3 DNA follows: TGTGCCAGCAGCTTAGGGCAGTGGGGTGAAAAACTGTTTTTT.

Many counts were recorded for this clonotype. The rearrangement uses TRBV5-1 and TRBJ2-3; TRBD1 is a possible D gene (6 bases). The CDR3 totals 15 residues. CDR1 and CDR2 from the germline V gene are SGHRS and YFSETQ. Trimming stripped 0 bases from V and 2 bases from J, with 10 bases between. CDR3 DNA sequence: TGCGCCAGCAGCTTGGCCGGGACAAACACAGATACGCAGTATTTT. Its translation is CASSLAGTNTDTQYF.

This clonotype was counted between two and nine times. The chain couples TRBV20-1 to TRBJ1-2; 12 nucleotides match TRBD1. CDR3 length: 16 amino acids. Per the germline V gene, CDR1 is DFQATT and CDR2 is SNEGSKA (reference sequence). The V gene end was trimmed by 3 bases and the J gene end by 0 bases; junction bases not matched to a gene: 5. The CDR3 region has the DNA TGCAGTGCTAGTGGGGACAGGGGGCACACTAACTATGGCTACACCTTC. As protein: CSASGDRGHTNYGYTF.

This chain links TRBV11-1 with TRBJ1-6; D is undetermined. Looked up from germline, CDR1 is SGHAT and CDR2 is FQDESV (reference sequence). Trimming cost V 1 base and J 0 bases, with 13 bases left between them. This CDR3 is 18 amino acids long. The CDR3 DNA reads as TGTGCCAGCAGCTTAGGTGGTGCCGTGAGCTCCTATAATTCACCCCTCCACTTT. Amino acid sequence: CASSLGGAVSSYNSPLHF.

This clonotype was detected a few times. J is TRBJ2-7 and V is TRBV6-2 or TRBV6-3; the match to TRBD1 covers 7 bases. The CDR3 is made up of 14 amino acids. The germline V gene encodes CDR1 MNHEY and CDR2 SVGEGT. The V segment lost 9 bases and the J segment 1 base; nucleotides outside the gene matches: 9. The CDR3 loop is CASKPGQRSYEQYV. Written as DNA, the CDR3 is TGTGCCAGTAAACCGGGACAGAGATCCTACGAGCAGTACGTC.

This clonotype was recorded a few times. The chain employs TRBV21-1 and TRBJ2-7; the D call TRBD1 from the table was never checked on the DNA. TRBV21-1 is a pseudogene segment. The CDR3 runs to 16 residues. The CDR3 sequence is CASSNEGDRGTYEQYV. Here the CDR3 DNA reads TGTGCCAGCAGCAATGAGGGGGACAGGGGGACCTACGAGCAGTACGTC.

The chain is built from TRBV20-1 and TRBJ2-7; D may match TRBD1 or TRBD2 (5 bases each). Between the trimmed V and J ends, which lost 3 bases and 3 bases, there was a span of 15 bases. CDR1 is DFQATT, CDR2 SNEGSKA, per germline (reference sequence). The CDR3 spans 14 residues. CDR3 sequence reads: CSARGPSSFYEQYF. The CDR3 nucleotides read TGCAGTGCTAGGGGACCCTCATCTTTCTACGAGCAGTACTTC.

This clonotype has more than one count but fewer than ten. The chain employs TRBV12-3 or TRBV12-4 and TRBJ2-7; the D gene is possibly TRBD2 (6 bases). The V end was cut by 6 bases, the J end by 5 bases, with 17 bases between. This CDR3 has 14 residues. The CDR3 region is CASRLREIDDEQYF. The CDR3 coding sequence is TGTGCCAGCAGACTACGGGAGATCGACGACGAGCAGTACTTC.

This chain links TRBV6-2 or TRBV6-3 with TRBJ2-1, with D unclear. V dropped 6 bases and J dropped 7 bases, with 7 bases sitting between them. The CDR3 loop spans 11 amino acids. Germline V CDR1 and CDR2: MNHEY, SVGEGT. CDR3: CASRGLNEQFF. CDR3 nucleotides: TGTGCCAGCAGAGGGCTTAATGAGCAGTTCTTC.

The chain combines TRBV20-1 with TRBJ1-1; 8 bases agree with TRBD1. The CDR3 is made up of 13 amino acids. V lost 3 bases to trimming and J lost 3 bases; unmatched junction nucleotides: 3. Germline V gives CDR1 DFQATT, CDR2 SNEGSKA (reference sequence). This chain's CDR3 is CSARAQGDTEAFF. The CDR3 DNA reads as TGCAGTGCTAGGGCACAGGGGGACACTGAAGCTTTCTTT.

The chain combines TRBV20-1 with TRBJ1-2, with D maybe TRBD1 (5 bases). The germline CDR1 and CDR2 sequences are DFQATT and SNEGSKA (reference sequence). The CDR3 consists of 12 residues. Trimming shortened V by 2 bases and J by 8 bases, and 12 bases separated the two germline ends. CDR3 sequence (DNA): TGCAGTGCTAGAAGGGGTGAAAGGGGCTACACCTTC. This codes for CSARRGERGYTF.

The CDR3 nucleotides read TGTGCCAGCAGTTCCACCACCCCGCTAGCGTTTAGCTCCTACGAGCAGTACTTC. Its translation is CASSSTTPLAFSSYEQYF. This sequence joins TRBV28 and TRBJ2-7, with D maybe TRBD2 (6 bases). V lost 4 bases and J lost 0, with 22 bases in between. Germline lookup yields CDR1 MDHEN and CDR2 SYDVKM. This CDR3 spans 18 amino acids.

A few counts support this clonotype. The V gene is TRBV10-2, the J gene TRBJ2-3; TRBD1 might be the D (6 bases). This CDR3 spans 14 amino acids. V gave up 7 bases and J gave up 0 bases, with 11 bases separating them. Germline lookup yields CDR1 WSHSY and CDR2 SAAADI. Here the CDR3 reads CASKGVASTDTQYF. DNA of the CDR3: TGCGCCAGCAAGGGGGTGGCTAGCACAGATACGCAGTATTTT.

The gene calls are TRBV7-8 and TRBJ1-4; perhaps TRBD1 as D (6 bases). The CDR3 extends over 15 amino acids. Germline V CDR1 and CDR2: SGHVS, FQNEAQ. The V end lost 5 bases, the J end lost 5 bases, and 15 bases lay between the germline ends. The CDR3 sequence: CASSQQGQWNEKLFF. In DNA form, the CDR3 reads TGTGCCAGCAGCCAACAAGGACAGTGGAATGAAAAACTGTTTTTT.

This clonotype appeared a few times. The chain has TRBV24-1 and TRBJ2-5; 10 bases are shared with TRBD1. V gave up 6 bases and J gave up 1 base; unmatched junction bases: 4. Germline-derived CDR1 and CDR2 are KGHDR and SFDVKD. The CDR3 covers 15 residues. CDR3 in amino acids: CATSWDRGGQETQYF. The DNA for the CDR3 is TGTGCCACCAGTTGGGACAGGGGTGGCCAAGAGACCCAGTACTTC.

This clonotype was picked up a small number of times. The chain combines TRBV6-1 with TRBJ2-2; D is possibly TRBD1 (6 bases). V lost 4 bases and J lost 3, with 12 bases in between. Per germline, CDR1 MNHNS and CDR2 SASEGT. The CDR3 has 15 residues. CDR3 sequence: CASSGGRVDTGELFF. The CDR3 region has the DNA TGTGCCAGCAGTGGGGGGCGAGTTGACACCGGGGAGCTGTTTTTT.

The chain uses TRBV5-1 and TRBJ2-1, with 11 bases identical to TRBD2. The CDR3 covers 16 residues. With V trimmed by 7 bases and J by 5 bases, 11 bases remained unmatched. From germline, CDR1 is SGHRS and CDR2 YFSETQ. The CDR3 protein is CASRPWGTSGHNEQFF. CDR3 DNA sequence: TGCGCCAGCCGCCCTTGGGGGACTAGCGGACACAATGAGCAGTTCTTC.

V and J are TRBV12-3 or TRBV12-4 and TRBJ2-2, with 8 bases aligning to TRBD1. The CDR3 spans 16 residues. The J segment lost 4 bases and the V segment lost 5 bases, leaving 9 bases of the junction unmatched. The CDR3 loop is CASSQDRDGSTGELFF. The CDR3 region has the DNA TGTGCCAGCAGTCAGGACAGGGATGGGAGCACCGGGGAGCTGTTTTTT.

The genes are TRBV28 and TRBJ2-1; 11 bases are a match to TRBD2. Germline trimming cut 3 bases from V and 5 bases from J; bases unmatched to any gene: 9. CDR1 and CDR2 (germline): MDHEN, SYDVKM. The CDR3 spans 17 residues. The CDR3 nucleotides read TGTGCCAGCAGTTTTGTCACGGGACTAGCGGAGAACAATGAGCAGTTCTTC. Protein sequence: CASSFVTGLAENNEQFF.

The chain has TRBV5-1 and TRBJ2-1, with 9 bases lining up with TRBD2. J lost 7 bases, V lost 2 bases, and 13 bases had no gene match. The CDR3 contains 17 residues. Germline CDR1 reads SGHRS; CDR2 reads YFSETQ. The CDR3 reads CASSFRPSGALGNEQFF. The CDR3 nucleotides are TGCGCCAGCAGCTTCCGGCCTAGCGGGGCCCTTGGGAATGAGCAGTTCTTC. The full variable domain, completed using reference TRBV5-1 and TRBJ2-1, is KAGVTQTPRYLIKTRGQQVTLSCSPISGHRSVSWYQQTPGQGLQFLFEYFSETQRNKGNFPGRFSGRQFSNSRSEMNVSTLELGDSALYLCASSFRPSGALGNEQFFGPGTRLTVL.

The rearrangement links TRBV29-1 to TRBJ2-7, with D maybe TRBD1 (6 bases). Trimming removed 7 bases from V and 3 bases from J, with 13 bases in between. The CDR3 is made up of 12 amino acids. Germline lookup yields CDR1 SQVTM and CDR2 ANQGSEA. Written as DNA, the CDR3 is TGCAGCGCCGGGGACACTGGCTACGAGCAGTACGTC. Its translation is CSAGDTGYEQYV.

The J gene is TRBJ1-1, the V gene TRBV27; tentatively, D is TRBD1 (6 bases). Germline CDR1 MNHEY, CDR2 SMNVEV (reference sequence). The CDR3 contains 14 residues. Trimming left V 2 bases short and J 3 bases short, with 10 bases between. CDR3 loop: CASSLRQGYTEAFF. DNA for the CDR3: TGTGCCAGCAGTTTAAGGCAGGGGTACACTGAAGCTTTCTTT.

This clonotype was counted many times. CDR3 nucleotides: TGTGCCAGCAGTTTAAGGGGACAGGGCCGGGAGCTGTTTTTT. This gives the protein CASSLRGQGRELFF. V gene TRBV12-3 or TRBV12-4 combines with J gene TRBJ2-2; 9 nucleotides match TRBD1. This CDR3 comprises 14 residues. The junction had 4 bases not matched to a gene; V was cut back by 2 bases and J by 9 bases.

This clonotype came up a few times. The chain employs TRBV20-1 and TRBJ1-2; D call uncertain. The germline V gene has CDR1 DFQATT and CDR2 SNEGSKA (reference sequence). The V end lost 6 bases, the J end lost 11 bases, and 16 bases lay between the germline ends. CDR3 length: 11 residues. CDR3: CSATDSRRYTF. DNA for the CDR3: TGCAGTGCCACGGACTCCCGTCGATACACCTTC.